This T cell receptor beta chain was recovered during a study of PD-1 blockade in classical Hodgkin lymphoma. Only in-frame clones appear in the TCRdb table, and some are missing; sequencing was by immunoSEQ multiplex PCR. The table records fewer than 45,000 clones, around two thirds of them present only once. Time point meaning: cycle 4 day 1 (C4D1), after 6 weeks of nivolumab. Brentuximab vedotin exposure varied, and every patient relapsed after autologous stem cell transplantation. Germline-derived CDR1 and CDR2 are SGHRS and YFSETQ. With V trimmed by 0 bases and J by 4 bases, 9 bases remained unmatched. The CDR3 is 16 amino acids.

The material was peripheral blood mononuclear cells (PBMCs), obtained before the fourth cycle of nivolumab. The TCR was taken from a human donor with classical Hodgkin lymphoma. The chain recombines TRBV5-1 with TRBJ2-5; 7 positions agree with TRBD1. The CDR3 sequence is CASSLGQGLGIETQYF. CDR3 nucleotide sequence: TGCGCCAGCAGCTTGGGACAGGGATTGGGGATAGAGACCCAGTACTTC.